Following are 30 T cell receptor beta chains from one sample sequenced in a study of technical replicates of blood from several donors. The protocol was immunoSEQ multiplex PCR, while the TCRdb copy is restricted to in-frame clones and leaves out a portion. The sample includes tens of thousands of clones, 75% to 90% of them seen just once. The sequenced material came from PBMCs. These receptors were obtained from a human donor in good health. Some clones in this sample may be carry-over from other donors' samples.

The chain employs TRBV6-5 and TRBJ1-1; the D gene is possibly TRBD1 (6 bases). The CDR3 totals 16 residues. CDR1 MNHEY and CDR2 SVGAGI come from the germline V gene. Trimming cost V 0 bases and J 0 bases, with 11 bases left between them. The DNA of the CDR3 is TGTGCCAGCAGTTACTCGCAGGGGTACATGAACACTGAAGCTTTCTTT. It codes for CASSYSQGYMNTEAFF.

The V gene is TRBV12-5, the J gene TRBJ1-5; D remains ambiguous. Trimming left V 5 bases short and J 7 bases short, with 12 bases between. The CDR3 contains 13 residues. The V gene's germline CDR1 is LGHNT and CDR2 FRNRAP. The CDR3 DNA reads TGTGCTAGTGGTCAAGATGAACGGCAGCCCCAGCATTTT. The encoded protein is CASGQDERQPQHF.

The gene calls are TRBV18 and TRBJ2-1, with TRBD1 matching over 7 bases. The CDR3 totals 14 residues. Germline V gene sequence: CDR1 KGHSH, CDR2 LQKENI. The trim removed 4 bases at V and 4 bases at J, leaving 4 bases unmatched. The CDR3 bases are TGTGCCAGCTCACGGCAGGGACAGTACAATGAGCAGTTCTTC. Translated, it gives CASSRQGQYNEQFF. The full variable domain, with the rest looked up from reference TRBV18 and TRBJ2-1, is NAGVMQNPRHLVRRRGQEARLRCSPMKGHSHVYWYRQLPEEGLKFMVYLQKENIIDESGMPKERFSAEFPKEGPSILRIQQVVRGDSAAYFCASSRQGQYNEQFFGPGTRLTVL.

V is TRBV30 and J is TRBJ1-4; no clear D gene. V lost 3 bases and J 5 bases, leaving 16 bases between the germline ends. The CDR3 is made up of 15 amino acids. Germline CDR1 GTSNPN, CDR2 SVGIG (reference sequence). The CDR3, as DNA: TGTGCCTGGAGCGGCCTGGTCGCCAGGAATGAAAAACTGTTTTTT. This codes for CAWSGLVARNEKLFF.

This clone was detected once. The chain couples TRBV6-5 to TRBJ2-3, with a possible D match to TRBD2 (5 bases). This CDR3 is 13 amino acids long. From germline, CDR1 is MNHEY and CDR2 SVGAGI. The V gene lost 3 bases and the J gene lost 6 bases, with 10 bases spanning the gap. CDR3 nucleotide sequence: TGTGCCAGCAGTTATGGGGTAGCGGATACGCAGTATTTT. Protein product: CASSYGVADTQYF.

The chain couples TRBV2 to TRBJ2-1; TRBD1 might be the D (5 bases). The CDR3 runs to 15 residues. CDR1 and CDR2 (germline): SNHLY, FYNNEI. Trimming removed 4 bases at V and 0 bases at J, with 10 bases between. The CDR3: CASSATESSYNEQFF. The CDR3 DNA reads as TGTGCCAGCAGTGCGACAGAGAGCTCCTACAATGAGCAGTTCTTC.

A note on this clone: A read error may account for a junction end that differs from germline. The chain carries TRBV6-5 and TRBJ1-1; 10 bases are shared with TRBD1. Germline V gives CDR1 MNHEY, CDR2 SVGAGI. This CDR3 is 15 amino acids long. Here the CDR3 reads CASSPGTGVNTEAFF. The CDR3 DNA reads as TGTGCCAGCAGCCCCGGGACAGGGGTGAATACTGAAGCTTTCTTT.

This clone came up once. The chain joins TRBV4-1 to TRBJ2-2; the match to TRBD1 covers 7 bases. Germline V CDR1 and CDR2: MGHRA, YSYEKL. J was trimmed by 6 bases and V by 1 base; bases with no gene match: 8. The CDR3 contains 16 residues. CDR3 sequence (DNA): TGCGCCAGCAGCCAAGTGTTCCTAGGGGGCCCCGGGGAGCTGTTTTTT. Its protein product is CASSQVFLGGPGELFF.

The chain links TRBV5-1 to TRBJ2-2; TRBD1 matches 9 bases. The junction had 12 bases not matched to a gene; V was cut back by 2 bases and J by 7 bases. This CDR3 is built from 17 residues. Per the germline V gene, CDR1 is SGHRS and CDR2 is YFSETQ. CDR3 loop: CASSLYSTGGLIGELFF. The CDR3, as DNA: TGCGCCAGCAGCTTATATTCGACAGGGGGTTTGATCGGGGAGCTGTTTTTT.

This clone was detected only a few times. The chain links TRBV5-1 to TRBJ1-1, with 7 bases matching TRBD1. The V gene end was trimmed by 4 bases and the J gene end by 2 bases; junction bases not matched to a gene: 8. CDR1 and CDR2 (germline): SGHRS, YFSETQ. The CDR3 consists of 15 residues. Here the CDR3 DNA reads TGCGCCAGCAGCGATAGACAGGGAGGAAACACTGAAGCTTTCTTT. Protein sequence: CASSDRQGGNTEAFF.

V is TRBV7-7 and J is TRBJ2-2, with TRBD1 matching over 9 bases. V lost 5 bases and J lost 4; bases outside the gene matches: 5. There are 15 residues in the CDR3. Germline CDR1 is SSHAT and CDR2 is FNYEAQ (reference sequence). The CDR3 here is CASSAGTGFTGELFF. The CDR3 DNA follows: TGTGCCAGCAGCGCCGGGACAGGGTTCACCGGGGAGCTGTTTTTT.

The chain is built from TRBV23-1 and TRBJ1-1; tentatively, D is TRBD1 (5 bases). TRBV23-1 falls under the ORF class, with uncertain function. The CDR3 consists of 14 residues. V lost 0 bases to trimming and J lost 6 bases, with 11 bases between them. The CDR3: CASSQSAQAAEAFF. The CDR3 nucleotides read TGCGCCAGCAGTCAATCCGCACAGGCGGCTGAAGCTTTCTTT.

The chain carries TRBV5-1 and TRBJ1-2; 10 bases align to TRBD1. From germline, CDR1 is SGHRS and CDR2 YFSETQ. V lost 4 bases and J lost 0; bases outside the gene matches: 6. This CDR3 comprises 16 residues. The CDR3 spells CASSPGQGRANYGYTF. The CDR3 DNA reads TGCGCCAGCAGCCCGGGACAGGGGAGAGCTAACTATGGCTACACCTTC. The whole variable domain, remainder taken from reference TRBV5-1 and TRBJ1-2, is KAGVTQTPRYLIKTRGQQVTLSCSPISGHRSVSWYQQTPGQGLQFLFEYFSETQRNKGNFPGRFSGRQFSNSRSEMNVSTLELGDSALYLCASSPGQGRANYGYTFGSGTRLTVV.

The rearrangement joins TRBV4-3 to TRBJ2-7; TRBD1 matches 12 bases. Trimming cost V 3 bases and J 7 bases; bases outside gene matches: 10. Germline values: CDR1 LGHNA, CDR2 YSLEER. There are 16 residues in the CDR3. The CDR3, as DNA: TGCGCCAGCAGCCAGCTGAGGGGACAGGGGGCGGGTGAGCAGTACTTC. As protein: CASSQLRGQGAGEQYF.

The chain combines TRBV27 with TRBJ2-5, with a possible D match to TRBD2 (6 bases). Trimming took off 5 bases at V and 5 bases at J, with 24 bases between the two ends. CDR3 size: 17 residues. Germline V gene lookup returns CDR1 MNHEY and CDR2 SMNVEV (reference sequence). The CDR3 here is CASSQLGGTYWGETQYF. CDR3 bases: TGTGCCAGCAGTCAGCTAGGCGGGACCTACTGGGGGGAGACCCAGTACTTC.

This CDR3 reads CSVHSGVGYNEQFF. CDR3 nucleotides: TGCAGCGTACATAGCGGGGTCGGGTACAATGAGCAGTTCTTC. The V call is TRBV29-1, the J call TRBJ2-1; TRBD2 matches at 8 bases. The length of the CDR3 is 14 residues. Germline V gene sequence: CDR1 SQVTM, CDR2 ANQGSEA. After removal of 6 bases from V and 4 bases from J, the junction contained 8 bases not matched to a gene.

V and J are TRBV4-3 and TRBJ1-3, with a possible D match to TRBD1 (5 bases). The CDR3 runs 19 residues. CDR1 is LGHNA, CDR2 YSLEER, per germline. The germline V and J ends were trimmed by 2 bases and 0 bases, with 20 bases remaining between them. CDR3 amino acids: CASSQSAVRDSISGNTIYF. The CDR3 region has the DNA TGCGCCAGCAGCCAATCCGCGGTCCGAGACAGCATCTCTGGAAACACCATATATTTT.

The chain is built from TRBV12-5 and TRBJ2-5, with 10 bases aligning to TRBD2. This CDR3 region has 14 residues. V was pared by 2 bases and J by 7 bases, with 4 bases of the junction left unmatched. The germline V gene encodes CDR1 LGHNT and CDR2 FRNRAP. In DNA form, the CDR3 reads TGTGCTAGTGGTTTGTTCAGCGGGGGGGGGACCCAGTACTTC. Protein: CASGLFSGGGTQYF.

This chain joins TRBV29-1 and TRBJ1-2; tentative D call: TRBD1 (6 bases). Germline V gene sequence: CDR1 SQVTM, CDR2 ANQGSEA. This CDR3 is 12 amino acids long. Trimming shortened V by 5 bases and J by 4 bases, and 11 bases separated the two germline ends. The CDR3 DNA reads as TGCAGCGTTACAGTGACAGGCTATGGCTACACCTTC. This translates into CSVTVTGYGYTF. The full variable domain, in which reference TRBV29-1 and TRBJ1-2 provide the parts outside the CDR3, is SAVISQKPSRDICQRGTSLTIQCQVDSQVTMMFWYRQQPGQSLTLIATANQGSEATYESGFVIDKFPISRPNLTFSTLTVSNMSPEDSSIYLCSVTVTGYGYTFGSGTRLTVV.

The chain joins TRBV6-5 to TRBJ1-1; a possible D gene is TRBD1 (5 bases). Per germline, CDR1 MNHEY and CDR2 SVGAGI. This CDR3 is 13 amino acids long. V lost 5 bases and J lost 1, with 8 bases in between. The CDR3 DNA follows: TGTGCCAGCAGTCCGGGGGAGAACACTGAAGCTTTCTTT. Residues: CASSPGENTEAFF.

The J gene is TRBJ1-3, the V gene TRBV7-2; perhaps TRBD1 as D (5 bases). The CDR3 is made up of 15 amino acids. Germline-derived CDR1 and CDR2 are SGHTA and FQGNSA. The ends were cut back, 4 bases at V and 4 bases at J, with 14 bases in the middle. Here the CDR3 reads CASSSGGSGGNTIYF. The CDR3 DNA is TGTGCCAGCAGCTCCGGGGGTTCGGGCGGAAACACCATATATTTT.

The chain links TRBV27 to TRBJ2-5; TRBD2 aligns across 10 bases. Germline values: CDR1 MNHEY, CDR2 SMNVEV (reference sequence). The junction had 6 bases not matched to a gene; V was cut back by 4 bases and J by 1 base. The CDR3 loop spans 16 amino acids. For the CDR3, the DNA is TGTGCCAGCAGTTCCTCCCGGACTAGCGGCCAAGAGACCCAGTACTTC. It codes for CASSSSRTSGQETQYF.

This clone has a single count. The chain joins TRBV4-1 to TRBJ2-7; the D gene is possibly TRBD2 (7 bases). This CDR3 comprises 16 residues. V was shortened by 1 base and J by 2 bases, with 15 bases between the two germline ends. Germline loops: CDR1 MGHRA, CDR2 YSYEKL. The CDR3 DNA follows: TGCGCCAGCAGCCAAGTGTACGGGGGGCCCACCTACGAGCAGTACTTC. It specifies CASSQVYGGPTYEQYF.

V is TRBV11-2 and J is TRBJ1-1; a weak D match, TRBD1 (5 bases). Germline assignment: CDR1 SGHAT and CDR2 FQNNGV. Between the trimmed V and J ends, which lost 5 bases and 1 base, there was a span of 17 bases. This CDR3 contains 16 residues. The CDR3 DNA sequence: TGTGCCAGCAGCCCCCCCGTGGGGGGATCGAACACTGAAGCTTTCTTT. This codes for CASSPPVGGSNTEAFF.

This chain links TRBV27 with TRBJ1-2, with 7 bases fitting TRBD1. The CDR3 has 15 residues. Germline V gene data show CDR1 as MNHEY and CDR2 as SMNVEV (reference sequence). Trimming took 6 bases from V and 2 from J; bases not matched to a gene: 9. CDR3 region: CASRGRGQINYGYTF. The CDR3 nucleotides are TGTGCCAGCAGGGGTCGGGGACAGATCAACTATGGCTACACCTTC.

The V and J genes are TRBV4-2 and TRBJ1-2; 9 positions agree with TRBD1. The CDR3 has 16 amino acids. The germline V gene encodes CDR1 LGHNA and CDR2 YNFKEQ. The trim removed 0 bases at V and 8 bases at J, leaving 10 bases unmatched. CDR3 loop: CASSQDIGDRAGGYTF. As DNA, the CDR3 is TGTGCCAGCAGCCAAGATATCGGGGACAGGGCTGGCGGCTACACCTTC.

This rearrangement joins TRBV7-7 to TRBJ2-5, with TRBD2 as a possible D gene (5 bases). CDR3 length: 15 amino acids. CDR1 and CDR2 (germline): SSHAT, FNYEAQ (reference sequence). V gave up 5 bases and J gave up 2 bases, with 15 bases separating them. The CDR3 loop reads CASSPNPTTQETQYF. CDR3 DNA sequence: TGTGCCAGCAGCCCCAACCCGACTACGCAAGAGACCCAGTACTTC.

The V gene is TRBV29-1, the J gene TRBJ2-3; D not certain. This CDR3 has 11 residues. CDR1 SQVTM and CDR2 ANQGSEA come from the germline V gene. Trimming shortened V by 5 bases and J by 12 bases, and 15 bases separated the two germline ends. The CDR3 DNA is TGCAGCGTTCGCACTGGGTTAGCCCAGTATTTT. This sequence encodes CSVRTGLAQYF.

This chain joins TRBV19 and TRBJ1-2; 10 bases map to TRBD1. CDR3 length: 17 residues. The J segment lost 0 bases and the V segment lost 3 bases, leaving 7 bases of the junction unmatched. Germline CDR1 reads LNHDA; CDR2 reads SQIVND (reference sequence). Here the CDR3 DNA reads TGTGCCAGTAGTATCGGGGACAGGGGACGACCTAACTATGGCTACACCTTC. Its translation is CASSIGDRGRPNYGYTF. Full variable domain (missing parts from reference TRBV19 and TRBJ1-2): DGGITQSPKYLFRKEGQNVTLSCEQNLNHDAMYWYRQDPGQGLRLIYYSQIVNDFQKGDIAEGYSVSREKKESFPLTVTSAQKNPTAFYLCASSIGDRGRPNYGYTFGSGTRLTVV.

The V call is TRBV7-9, the J call TRBJ1-1, with 7 nucleotides matching TRBD1. The germline V gene encodes CDR1 SEHNR and CDR2 FQNEAQ (reference sequence). The CDR3 totals 12 residues. CDR3 sequence (DNA): TGTGTGGCAGGGACAGTGGGGACTGAAGCTTTCTTT. Amino acid sequence: CVAGTVGTEAFF.